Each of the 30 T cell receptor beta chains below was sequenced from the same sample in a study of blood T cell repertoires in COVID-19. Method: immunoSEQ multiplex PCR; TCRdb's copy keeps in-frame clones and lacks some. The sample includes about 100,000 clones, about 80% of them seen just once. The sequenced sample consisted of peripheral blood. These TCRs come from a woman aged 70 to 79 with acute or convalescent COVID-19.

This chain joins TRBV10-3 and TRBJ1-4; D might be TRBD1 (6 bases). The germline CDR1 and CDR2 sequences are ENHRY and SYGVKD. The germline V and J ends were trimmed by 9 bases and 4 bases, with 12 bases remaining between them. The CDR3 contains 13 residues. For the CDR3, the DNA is TGTGCCATTAGCGGGGGCATTAATGAAAAACTGTTTTTT. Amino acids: CAISGGINEKLFF.

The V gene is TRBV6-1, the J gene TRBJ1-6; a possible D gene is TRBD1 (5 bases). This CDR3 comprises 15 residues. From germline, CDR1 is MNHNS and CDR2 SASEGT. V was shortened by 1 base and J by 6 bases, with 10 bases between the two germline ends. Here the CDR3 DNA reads TGTGCCAGCAGTGAAGGAATGCAGGGTAATTCACCCCTCCACTTT. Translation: CASSEGMQGNSPLHF.

The DNA of the CDR3 is TGCGCCAGCAGCCAACTGACAGGGGAGTTGACCGGGGAGCTGTTTTTT. Amino acids: CASSQLTGELTGELFF. The chain links TRBV4-1 to TRBJ2-2, with TRBD1 identical over 8 bases. V was clipped by 2 bases and J by 5 bases; unmatched bases: 7. CDR1 is MGHRA, CDR2 YSYEKL, per germline. This CDR3 spans 16 amino acids.

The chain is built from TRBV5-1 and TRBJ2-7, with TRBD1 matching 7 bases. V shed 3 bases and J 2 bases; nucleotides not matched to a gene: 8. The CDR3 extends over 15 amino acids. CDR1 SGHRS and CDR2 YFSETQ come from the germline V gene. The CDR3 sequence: CASSYFGQGAYEQYF. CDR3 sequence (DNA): TGCGCCAGCAGCTACTTTGGGCAGGGGGCCTACGAGCAGTACTTC.

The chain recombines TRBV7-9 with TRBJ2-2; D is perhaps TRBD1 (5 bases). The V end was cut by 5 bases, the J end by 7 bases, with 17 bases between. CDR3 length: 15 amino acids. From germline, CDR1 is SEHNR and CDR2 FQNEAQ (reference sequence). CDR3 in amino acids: CASSPDGRTGGELFF. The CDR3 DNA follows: TGTGCCAGCAGCCCGGACGGACGAACAGGCGGGGAGCTGTTTTTT.

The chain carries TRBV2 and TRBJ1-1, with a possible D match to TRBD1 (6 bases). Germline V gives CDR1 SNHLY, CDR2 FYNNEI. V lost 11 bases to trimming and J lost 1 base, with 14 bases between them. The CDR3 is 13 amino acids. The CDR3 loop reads CAGTRTENTEAFF. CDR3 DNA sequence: TGTGCCGGGACCCGGACAGAGAACACTGAAGCTTTCTTT. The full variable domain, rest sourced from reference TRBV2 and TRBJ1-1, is EPEVTQTPSHQVTQMGQEVILRCVPISNHLYFYWYRQILGQKVEFLVSFYNNEISEKSEIFDDQFSVERPDGSNFTLKIRSTKLEDSAMYFCAGTRTENTEAFFGQGTRLTVV.

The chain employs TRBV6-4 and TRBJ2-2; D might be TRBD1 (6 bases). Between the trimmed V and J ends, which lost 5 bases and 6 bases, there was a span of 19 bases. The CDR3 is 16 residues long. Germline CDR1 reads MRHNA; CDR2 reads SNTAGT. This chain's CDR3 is CASSRGPAQGSGELFF. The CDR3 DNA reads TGTGCCAGCAGTAGGGGTCCCGCACAGGGTTCCGGGGAGCTGTTTTTT.

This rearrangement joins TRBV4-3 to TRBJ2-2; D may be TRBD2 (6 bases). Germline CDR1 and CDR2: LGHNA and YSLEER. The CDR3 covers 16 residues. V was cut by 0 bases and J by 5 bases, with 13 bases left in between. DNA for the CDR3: TGCGCCAGCAGCCAAGATCCGGGGGTTTGGACCGGGGAGCTGTTTTTT. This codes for CASSQDPGVWTGELFF.

For the CDR3, the DNA is TGTGCCAGCAGCCAAGACCTAACAACCGGGACAGCATATGGCTACACCTTC. Translating gives CASSQDLTTGTAYGYTF. V is TRBV3-1 (or the pseudogene TRBV3-2) and J is TRBJ1-2; 7 bases are shared with TRBD1. The CDR3 covers 17 residues. Germline CDR1 and CDR2: LGHDT and YNNKEL (reference sequence). Germline trimming cut 0 bases from V and 5 bases from J; bases unmatched to any gene: 12.

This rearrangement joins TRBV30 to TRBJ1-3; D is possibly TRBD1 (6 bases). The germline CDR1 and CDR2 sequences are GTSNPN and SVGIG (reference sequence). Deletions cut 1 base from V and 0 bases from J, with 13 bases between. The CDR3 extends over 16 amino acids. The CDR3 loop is CAWSDRAHFSGNTIYF. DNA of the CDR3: TGTGCCTGGAGTGACAGGGCCCATTTCTCTGGAAACACCATATATTTT.

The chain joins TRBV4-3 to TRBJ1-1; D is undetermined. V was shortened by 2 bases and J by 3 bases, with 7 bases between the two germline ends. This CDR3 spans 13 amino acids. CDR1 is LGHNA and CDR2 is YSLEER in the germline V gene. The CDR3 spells CASSQTSDTEAFF. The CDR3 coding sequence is TGCGCCAGCAGCCAAACATCAGACACTGAAGCTTTCTTT.

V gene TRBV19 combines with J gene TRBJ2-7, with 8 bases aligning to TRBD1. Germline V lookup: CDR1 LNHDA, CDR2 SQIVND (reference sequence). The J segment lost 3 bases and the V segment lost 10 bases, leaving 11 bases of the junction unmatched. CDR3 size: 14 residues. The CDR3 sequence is CAIRCRQGNYEQYV. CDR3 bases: TGTGCCATTCGCTGTAGACAGGGGAACTACGAGCAGTACGTC.

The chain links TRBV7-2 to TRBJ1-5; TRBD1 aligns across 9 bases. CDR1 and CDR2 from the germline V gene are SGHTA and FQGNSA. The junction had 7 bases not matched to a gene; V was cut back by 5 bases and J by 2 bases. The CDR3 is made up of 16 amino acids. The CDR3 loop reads CASSAGQGGGNQPQHF. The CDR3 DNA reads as TGTGCCAGCAGCGCGGGACAGGGTGGTGGCAATCAGCCCCAGCATTTT.

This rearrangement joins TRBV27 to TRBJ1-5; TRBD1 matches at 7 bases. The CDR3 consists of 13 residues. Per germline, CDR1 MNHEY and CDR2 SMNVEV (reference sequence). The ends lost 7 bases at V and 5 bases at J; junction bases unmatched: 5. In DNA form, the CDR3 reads TGTGCCAGCAAGAGGGGGCCTGATCAGCCCCAGCATTTT. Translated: CASKRGPDQPQHF.

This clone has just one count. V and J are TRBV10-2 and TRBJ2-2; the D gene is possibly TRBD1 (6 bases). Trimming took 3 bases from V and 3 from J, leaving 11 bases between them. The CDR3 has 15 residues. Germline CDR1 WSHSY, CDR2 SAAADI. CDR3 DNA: TGCGCCAGCAGTGACGTAGGACAGTACACCGGGGAGCTGTTTTTT. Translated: CASSDVGQYTGELFF.

CDR3 amino acids: CASSLVGGAHYGYTF. CDR3 coding DNA: TGTGCCAGCAGCTTAGTCGGGGGGGCTCACTATGGCTACACCTTC. The chain has TRBV7-9 and TRBJ1-2; possible D gene TRBD1, 6 bases. The length of the CDR3 is 15 residues. V was pared by 1 base and J by 3 bases, with 12 bases between. The germline CDR1 and CDR2 sequences are SEHNR and FQNEAQ (reference sequence).

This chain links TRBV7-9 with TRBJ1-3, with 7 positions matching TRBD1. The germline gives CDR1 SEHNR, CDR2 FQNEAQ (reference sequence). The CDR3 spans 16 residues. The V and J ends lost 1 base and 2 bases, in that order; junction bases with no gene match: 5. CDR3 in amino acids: CASSLVAGGPGNTIYF. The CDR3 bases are TGTGCCAGCAGCTTAGTGGCAGGGGGTCCTGGAAACACCATATATTTT.

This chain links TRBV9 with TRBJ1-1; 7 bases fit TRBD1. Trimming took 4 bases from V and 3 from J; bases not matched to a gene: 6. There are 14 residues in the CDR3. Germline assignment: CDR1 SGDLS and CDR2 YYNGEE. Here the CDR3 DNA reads TGTGCCAGCAGCCTGGGACAGACCTACACTGAAGCTTTCTTT. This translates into CASSLGQTYTEAFF.

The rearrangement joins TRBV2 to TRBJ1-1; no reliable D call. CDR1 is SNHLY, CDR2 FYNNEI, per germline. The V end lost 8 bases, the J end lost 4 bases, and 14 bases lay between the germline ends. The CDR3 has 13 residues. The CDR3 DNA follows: TGTGCCAGCGGTGGTCGGGGTAGCACTGAAGCTTTCTTT. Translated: CASGGRGSTEAFF.

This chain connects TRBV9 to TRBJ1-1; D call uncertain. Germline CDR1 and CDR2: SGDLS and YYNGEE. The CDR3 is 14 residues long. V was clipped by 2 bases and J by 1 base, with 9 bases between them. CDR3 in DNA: TGTGCCAGCAGCGTTAAGGGAGGGAACACTGAAGCTTTCTTT. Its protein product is CASSVKGGNTEAFF.

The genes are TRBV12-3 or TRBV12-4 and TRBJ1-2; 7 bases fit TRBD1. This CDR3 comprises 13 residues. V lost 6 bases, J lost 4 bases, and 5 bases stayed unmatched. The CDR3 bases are TGTGCCAGCAGACCAGGGGGTGGCTATGGCTACACCTTC. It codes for CASRPGGGYGYTF.

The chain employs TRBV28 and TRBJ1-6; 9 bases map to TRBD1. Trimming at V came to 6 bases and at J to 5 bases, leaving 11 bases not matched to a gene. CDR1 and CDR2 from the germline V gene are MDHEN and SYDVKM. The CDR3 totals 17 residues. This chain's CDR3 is CASSLTGGRWNNSPLHF. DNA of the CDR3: TGTGCCAGCAGCCTTACAGGGGGCAGGTGGAATAATTCACCCCTCCACTTT.

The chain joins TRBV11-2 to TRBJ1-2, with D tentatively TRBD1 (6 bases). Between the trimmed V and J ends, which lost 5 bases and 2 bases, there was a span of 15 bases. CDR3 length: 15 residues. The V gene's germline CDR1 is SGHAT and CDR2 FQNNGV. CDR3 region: CASSARPTGNYGYTF. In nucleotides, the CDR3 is TGTGCCAGCAGCGCCCGACCCACAGGGAACTATGGCTACACCTTC.

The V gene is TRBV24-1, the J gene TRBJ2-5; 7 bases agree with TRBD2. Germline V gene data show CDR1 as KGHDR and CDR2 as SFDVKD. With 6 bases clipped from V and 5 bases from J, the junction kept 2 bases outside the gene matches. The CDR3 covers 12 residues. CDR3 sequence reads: CATSWGGETQYF. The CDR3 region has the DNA TGTGCCACCAGTTGGGGGGGGGAGACCCAGTACTTC.

DNA of the CDR3: TGTGCCAGTAGTATAGCCGCCGGCTATGGCTACACCTTC. Translation: CASSIAAGYGYTF. J is TRBJ1-2 and V is TRBV19; no definite D call. The CDR3 extends over 13 amino acids. The V gene lost 1 base and the J gene lost 4 bases, with 7 bases spanning the gap. The V gene's germline CDR1 is LNHDA and CDR2 SQIVND (reference sequence).

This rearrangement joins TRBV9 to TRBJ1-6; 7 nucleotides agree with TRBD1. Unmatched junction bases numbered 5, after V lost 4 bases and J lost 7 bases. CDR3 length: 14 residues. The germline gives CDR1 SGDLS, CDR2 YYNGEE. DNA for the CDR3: TGTGCCAGCAGCACCGGACAGGAGAATTCACCCCTCCACTTT. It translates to CASSTGQENSPLHF.

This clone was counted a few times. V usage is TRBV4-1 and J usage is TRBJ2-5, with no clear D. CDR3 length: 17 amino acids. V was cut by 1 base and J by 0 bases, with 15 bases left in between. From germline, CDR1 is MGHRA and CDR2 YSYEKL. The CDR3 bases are TGCGCCAGCAGCCAAGGATCTGAGAACAGCTACCAAGAGACCCAGTACTTC. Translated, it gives CASSQGSENSYQETQYF.

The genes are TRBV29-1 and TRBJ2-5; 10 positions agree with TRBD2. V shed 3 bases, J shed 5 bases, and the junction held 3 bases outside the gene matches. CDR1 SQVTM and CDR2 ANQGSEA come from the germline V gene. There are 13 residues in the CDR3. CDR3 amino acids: CSVDVSGGETQYF. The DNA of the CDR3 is TGCAGCGTTGATGTTAGCGGGGGGGAGACCCAGTACTTC.

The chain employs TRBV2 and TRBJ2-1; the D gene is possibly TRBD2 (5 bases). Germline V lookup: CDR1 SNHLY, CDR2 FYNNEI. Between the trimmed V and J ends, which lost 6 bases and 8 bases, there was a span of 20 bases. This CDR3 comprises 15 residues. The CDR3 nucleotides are TGTGCCAGCAGCAACAAGAGGGTAGGTGGTGATGAGCAGTTCTTC. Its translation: CASSNKRVGGDEQFF.

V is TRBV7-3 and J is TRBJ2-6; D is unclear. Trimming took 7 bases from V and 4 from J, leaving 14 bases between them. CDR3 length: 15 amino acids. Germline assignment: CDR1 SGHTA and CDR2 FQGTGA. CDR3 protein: CASTPGLLGANVLTF. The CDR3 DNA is TGTGCCAGCACCCCCGGGTTACTAGGGGCCAACGTCCTGACTTTC.